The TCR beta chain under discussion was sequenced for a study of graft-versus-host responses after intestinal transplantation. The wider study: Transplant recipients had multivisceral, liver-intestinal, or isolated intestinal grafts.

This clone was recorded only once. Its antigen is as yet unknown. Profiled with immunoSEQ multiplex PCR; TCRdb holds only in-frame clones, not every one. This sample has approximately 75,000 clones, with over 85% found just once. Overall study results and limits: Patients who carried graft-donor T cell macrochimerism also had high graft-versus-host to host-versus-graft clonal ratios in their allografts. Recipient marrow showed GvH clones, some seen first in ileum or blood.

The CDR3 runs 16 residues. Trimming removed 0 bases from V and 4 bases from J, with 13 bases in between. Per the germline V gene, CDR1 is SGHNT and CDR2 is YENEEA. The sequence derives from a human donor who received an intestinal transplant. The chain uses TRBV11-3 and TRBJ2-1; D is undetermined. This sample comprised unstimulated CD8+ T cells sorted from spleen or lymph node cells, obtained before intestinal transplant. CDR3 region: CASSLDERYGYNEQFF. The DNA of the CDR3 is TGTGCCAGCAGCTTAGATGAGCGCTACGGATACAATGAGCAGTTCTTC.